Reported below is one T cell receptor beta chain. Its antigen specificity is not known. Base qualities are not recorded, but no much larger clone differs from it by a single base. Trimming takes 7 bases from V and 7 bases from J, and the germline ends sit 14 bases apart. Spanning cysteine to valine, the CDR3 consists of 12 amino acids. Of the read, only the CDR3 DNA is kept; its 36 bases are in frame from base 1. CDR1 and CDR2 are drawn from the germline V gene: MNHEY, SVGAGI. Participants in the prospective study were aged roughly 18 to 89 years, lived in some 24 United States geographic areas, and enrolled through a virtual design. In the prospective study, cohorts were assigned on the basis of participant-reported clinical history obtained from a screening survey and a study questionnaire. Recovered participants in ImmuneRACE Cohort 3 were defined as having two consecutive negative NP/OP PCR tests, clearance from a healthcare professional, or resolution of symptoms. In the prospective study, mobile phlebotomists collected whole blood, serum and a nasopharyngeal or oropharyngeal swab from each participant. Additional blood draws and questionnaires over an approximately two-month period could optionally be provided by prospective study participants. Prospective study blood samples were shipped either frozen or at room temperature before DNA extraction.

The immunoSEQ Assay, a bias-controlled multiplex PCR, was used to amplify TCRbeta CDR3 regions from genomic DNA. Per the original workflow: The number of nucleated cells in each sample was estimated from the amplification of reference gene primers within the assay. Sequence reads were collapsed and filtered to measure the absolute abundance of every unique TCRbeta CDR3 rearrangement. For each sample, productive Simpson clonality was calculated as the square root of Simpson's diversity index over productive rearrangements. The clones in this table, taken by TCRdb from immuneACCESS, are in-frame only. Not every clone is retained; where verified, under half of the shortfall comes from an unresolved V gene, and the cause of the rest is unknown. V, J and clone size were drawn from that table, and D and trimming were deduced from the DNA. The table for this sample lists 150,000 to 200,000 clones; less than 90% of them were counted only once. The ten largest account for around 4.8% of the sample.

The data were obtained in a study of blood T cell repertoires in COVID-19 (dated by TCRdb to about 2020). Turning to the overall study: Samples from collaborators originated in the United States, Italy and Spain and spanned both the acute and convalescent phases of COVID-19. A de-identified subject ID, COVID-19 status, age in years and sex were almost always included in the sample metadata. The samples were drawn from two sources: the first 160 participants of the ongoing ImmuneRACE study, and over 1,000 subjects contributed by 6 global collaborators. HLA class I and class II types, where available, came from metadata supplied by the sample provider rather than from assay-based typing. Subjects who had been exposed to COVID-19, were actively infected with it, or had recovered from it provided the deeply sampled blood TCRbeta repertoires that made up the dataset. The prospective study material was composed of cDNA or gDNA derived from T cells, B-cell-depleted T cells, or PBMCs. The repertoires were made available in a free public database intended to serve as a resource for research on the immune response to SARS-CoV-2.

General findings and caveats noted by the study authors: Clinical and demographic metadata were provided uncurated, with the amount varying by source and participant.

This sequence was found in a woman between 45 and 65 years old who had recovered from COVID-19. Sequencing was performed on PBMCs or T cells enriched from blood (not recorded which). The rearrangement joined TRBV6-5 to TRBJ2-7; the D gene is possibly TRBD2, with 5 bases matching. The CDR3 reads CASTVGSGEQYV. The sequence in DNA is TGTGCCAGCACAGTAGGGTCGGGGGAGCAGTACGTC.